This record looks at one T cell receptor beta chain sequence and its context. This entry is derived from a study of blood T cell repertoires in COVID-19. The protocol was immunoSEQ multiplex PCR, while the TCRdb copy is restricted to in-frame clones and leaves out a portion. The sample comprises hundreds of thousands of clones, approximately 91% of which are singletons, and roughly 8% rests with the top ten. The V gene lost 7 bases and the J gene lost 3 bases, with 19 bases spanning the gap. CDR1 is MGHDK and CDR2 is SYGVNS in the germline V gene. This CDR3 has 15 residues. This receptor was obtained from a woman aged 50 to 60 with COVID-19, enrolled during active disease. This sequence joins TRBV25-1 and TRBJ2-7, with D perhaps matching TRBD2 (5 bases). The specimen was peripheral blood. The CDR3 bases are TGTGCCAGCACCAGAGCCGGAGGCACCTACTACGAGCAGTACTTC. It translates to CASTRAGGTYYEQYF.